What follows are 20 T cell receptor beta chains derived from one specimen sequenced in a study of persistence of HIV-infected CD4 T cells. An overlapping HIV-1 Gag peptide pool stimulated these cells at approximately 1 ug/peptide/mL. CD40L/CD69 double-negative CD45RO-high memory CD4+ T cells were collected. No antigen is known for these receptors. Sequencing used immunoSEQ version 4 in survey mode. The assay was immunoSEQ multiplex PCR, and TCRdb's table has in-frame clones only and misses some. In the table there are around 35,000 clones, about 81% of which are singletons. The specimen was cultured CD4+ T cells from PBMCs, collected from a patient who received antiretroviral therapy. The receptors were sampled from an adult with HIV. The donor label of this sample is uncertain.

The V call is TRBV18, the J call TRBJ1-4, with D perhaps matching TRBD1 (5 bases). This CDR3 region has 14 residues. Germline-derived CDR1 and CDR2 are KGHSH and LQKENI. V lost 1 base, J lost 6 bases, and 9 bases lay in between. CDR3: CASSPQGSHEKLFF. DNA for the CDR3: TGTGCCAGCTCACCACAGGGGTCGCATGAAAAACTGTTTTTT.

CDR3 residues: CASSYGLAGEDTQYF. DNA for the CDR3: TGTGCCAGCAGCTACGGACTAGCGGGGGAGGATACGCAGTATTTT. This sequence joins TRBV7-9 and TRBJ2-3; 13 nucleotides line up with TRBD2. J gave up 6 bases and V 4 bases, and 4 bases lay outside the gene matches. CDR3 length equals 15 residues. CDR1 and CDR2 (germline): SEHNR, FQNEAQ (reference sequence). The full variable domain, in which reference TRBV7-9 and TRBJ2-3 provide the parts outside the CDR3, is DTGVSQNPRHKITKRGQNVTFRCDPISEHNRLYWYRQTLGQGPEFLTYFQNEAQLEKSRLLSDRFSAERPKGSFSTLEIQRTEQGDSAMYLCASSYGLAGEDTQYFGPGTRLTVL.

The gene calls are TRBV30 and TRBJ2-3; 13 bases match TRBD2. J gave up 5 bases and V 7 bases, and 12 bases lay outside the gene matches. CDR3 length: 16 residues. Germline assignment: CDR1 GTSNPN and CDR2 SVGIG (reference sequence). The CDR3 here is CASGLAGAQDGDTQYF. The DNA of the CDR3 is TGTGCCTCCGGACTAGCGGGGGCGCAGGATGGAGATACGCAGTATTTT. Full variable domain (outside the CDR3, taken from reference TRBV30 and TRBJ2-3): SQTIHQWPATLVQPVGSPLSLECTVEGTSNPNLYWYRQAAGRGLQLLFYSVGIGQISSEVPQNLSASRPQDRQFILSSKKLLLSDSGFYLCASGLAGAQDGDTQYFGPGTRLTVL.

J is TRBJ2-2 and V is TRBV9, with a tentative D call TRBD1 (5 bases). The CDR3 has 16 residues. The germline V and J ends were trimmed by 0 bases and 0 bases, with 9 bases remaining between them. CDR1 and CDR2 (germline): SGDLS, YYNGEE. CDR3: CASSVAPGTNTGELFF. Here the CDR3 DNA reads TGTGCCAGCAGCGTAGCGCCAGGGACGAACACCGGGGAGCTGTTTTTT.

V gene TRBV20-1 combines with J gene TRBJ2-7; no firm D call. V lost 3 bases and J 5 bases, leaving 14 bases between the germline ends. CDR1 is DFQATT, CDR2 SNEGSKA, per germline (reference sequence). The CDR3 contains 13 residues. The CDR3 protein is CSASARFGNEQYF. The CDR3, as DNA: TGCAGTGCTAGTGCCAGATTCGGCAACGAGCAGTACTTC.

This rearrangement joins TRBV29-1 to TRBJ2-1; TRBD1 aligns across 7 bases. Germline V gene data show CDR1 as SQVTM and CDR2 as ANQGSEA. The CDR3 covers 15 residues. V dropped 4 bases and J dropped 3; count of bases not matched to a gene: 9. CDR3 in amino acids: CSVGIRGGLYNEQFF. The CDR3 coding sequence is TGCAGCGTTGGAATAAGAGGGGGCCTCTACAATGAGCAGTTCTTC.

The V call is TRBV12-2, the J call TRBJ1-4; the table's D call, TRBD1, has no DNA check behind it. TRBV12-2 is termed a pseudogene. This CDR3 region has 17 residues. The CDR3 spells CASRLAGNGQPNEKLFF. CDR3 DNA: TGTGCAAGTCGCTTAGCTGGGAACGGACAGCCCAATGAAAAACTGTTTTTT.

The gene calls are TRBV18 and TRBJ2-7; D uncertain. Germline CDR1 is KGHSH and CDR2 is LQKENI. Trimming took off 6 bases at V and 5 bases at J, with 8 bases between the two ends. The CDR3 is made up of 11 amino acids. CDR3 nucleotide sequence: TGTGCCAGCTCCAAAAACAACGAGCAGTACTTC. As protein: CASSKNNEQYF. Looking up the rest from reference TRBV18 and TRBJ2-7 gives the full variable domain: NAGVMQNPRHLVRRRGQEARLRCSPMKGHSHVYWYRQLPEEGLKFMVYLQKENIIDESGMPKERFSAEFPKEGPSILRIQQVVRGDSAAYFCASSKNNEQYFGPGTRLTVT.

The V call is TRBV5-6, the J call TRBJ1-4; TRBD1 is a possible D gene (5 bases). Germline V lookup: CDR1 SGHDT, CDR2 YYEEEE. This CDR3 has 13 residues. V was clipped by 4 bases and J by 8 bases, with 12 bases between them. This chain's CDR3 is CASSQWTLEKLFF. The DNA for the CDR3 is TGTGCCAGCAGCCAATGGACACTGGAAAAACTGTTTTTT.

The V gene is TRBV21-1, the J gene TRBJ2-7; the listed D gene, TRBD1, was not tested against the DNA. TRBV21-1 is a recognized pseudogene. There are 12 residues in the CDR3. The CDR3 DNA is TGTGCCAGCAGCAAAAGGGGCTACGAGCAGTACGTC. Protein product: CASSKRGYEQYV.

The chain joins TRBV19 to TRBJ2-7; TRBD1 agrees at 9 bases. The germline CDR1 and CDR2 sequences are LNHDA and SQIVND (reference sequence). The V and J ends lost 10 bases and 4 bases, in that order; junction bases with no gene match: 8. There are 13 residues in the CDR3. CDR3 bases: TGTGCCACATCACCAGACAGGGGGTACGAGCAGTACTTC. As protein: CATSPDRGYEQYF.

The V and J genes are TRBV10-1 and TRBJ1-6; D call uncertain. The CDR3 extends over 15 amino acids. Germline V CDR1 and CDR2: WNHNN, SYGVQD (reference sequence). Trimming cost V 3 bases and J 7 bases, with 13 bases left between them. DNA of the CDR3: TGCGCCAGCAGTGATTCTGCAGGCGAAAATTCACCCCTCCACTTT. The encoded protein is CASSDSAGENSPLHF.

CDR3 residues: CASRSPLAGGAYEQYF. The CDR3 DNA sequence: TGTGCCAGCAGATCCCCCCTAGCGGGGGGCGCCTACGAGCAGTACTTC. V is TRBV6-6 and J is TRBJ2-7; 11 bases align to TRBD2. J was trimmed by 2 bases and V by 6 bases; bases with no gene match: 9. The CDR3 is 16 amino acids. CDR1 MNHNY and CDR2 SVGAGI come from the germline V gene (reference sequence).

The chain is built from TRBV5-1 and TRBJ1-3; tentative D call: TRBD1 (5 bases). CDR3 length: 16 amino acids. V was trimmed by 1 base and J by 0 bases, leaving 11 bases between them. The V gene's germline CDR1 is SGHRS and CDR2 YFSETQ. In nucleotides, the CDR3 is TGCGCCAGCAGCTTGACAGGATCGAGCTCTGGAAACACCATATATTTT. Its protein product is CASSLTGSSSGNTIYF. Complete variable domain (other parts from reference TRBV5-1 and TRBJ1-3): KAGVTQTPRYLIKTRGQQVTLSCSPISGHRSVSWYQQTPGQGLQFLFEYFSETQRNKGNFPGRFSGRQFSNSRSEMNVSTLELGDSALYLCASSLTGSSSGNTIYFGEGSWLTVV.

This chain joins TRBV7-2 and TRBJ1-2; D is perhaps TRBD1 (6 bases). V shed 2 bases and J shed 4 bases, with 20 bases lying between them. CDR1 is SGHTA, CDR2 FQGNSA, per germline. The CDR3 loop spans 17 amino acids. The CDR3 sequence is CASSLFSGQTLIYGYTF. The CDR3 nucleotides are TGTGCCAGCAGCTTATTCTCTGGACAGACCCTAATCTATGGCTACACCTTC.

V gene TRBV5-5 combines with J gene TRBJ1-2; 7 bases fit TRBD1. CDR3 length: 14 amino acids. The V gene's germline CDR1 is SGHKS and CDR2 YYEKEE (reference sequence). With 3 bases clipped from V and 4 bases from J, the junction kept 6 bases outside the gene matches. CDR3 sequence (DNA): TGTGCCAGCAGCTCCTCACAGGGGAGCTATGGCTACACCTTC. Its translation is CASSSSQGSYGYTF. The variable domain in full, with the rest retrieved from reference TRBV5-5 and TRBJ1-2, is DAGVTQSPTHLIKTRGQQVTLRCSPISGHKSVSWYQQVLGQGPQFIFQYYEKEERGRGNFPDRFSARQFPNYSSELNVNALLLGDSALYLCASSSSQGSYGYTFGSGTRLTVV.

The chain is built from TRBV15 and TRBJ2-3; D not resolved. V was trimmed by 0 bases and J by 3 bases, leaving 10 bases between them. Germline V lookup: CDR1 LNHNV, CDR2 YYDKDF (reference sequence). This CDR3 spans 15 amino acids. The CDR3 DNA reads TGTGCCACCAGCAGAGACCCCACCGCAACAGATACGCAGTATTTT. Amino acids: CATSRDPTATDTQYF.

The chain carries TRBV2 and TRBJ1-1; no clear D gene. The CDR3 covers 12 residues. The germline V gene has CDR1 SNHLY and CDR2 FYNNEI. Trimming left V 1 base short and J 12 bases short, with 12 bases between. The CDR3 DNA reads TGTGCCAGCAGTGAAGTTACAACGATGACTTTCTTT. Encoded protein: CASSEVTTMTFF.

V and J are TRBV5-4 and TRBJ1-3; D not resolved. Germline V gene lookup returns CDR1 SGHNT and CDR2 YYREEE (reference sequence). The V gene lost 4 bases and the J gene lost 8 bases, with 19 bases spanning the gap. The CDR3 contains 15 residues. CDR3 region: CASSPSGPSRDTIYF. CDR3 in DNA: TGTGCCAGCAGCCCATCCGGCCCCTCCCGTGACACCATATATTTT.

The chain is built from TRBV30 and TRBJ2-2; 10 bases agree with TRBD1. V shed 3 bases, J shed 4 bases, and the junction held 2 bases outside the gene matches. Per the germline V gene, CDR1 is GTSNPN and CDR2 is SVGIG (reference sequence). The CDR3 length is 14 residues. The CDR3 DNA reads as TGTGCCTGGAGGGGGGACAGGGGCACCGGGGAGCTGTTTTTT. Translation: CAWRGDRGTGELFF.